A selection of T cell receptor beta chains follows, all from one sample in a study of identical twins. A single record per CDR3 protein comes from TCRdb applying MiXCR to the 5' RACE reads. The table records 400,000 to 550,000 distinct CDR3 sequences, about 20% of them present only once. These same records also appear under a second study, on T cells expressing NK-cell markers.

Source material: CD4+ T cells sorted from blood. The receptors originated from a woman aged 18-29 years in good health. Each CDR3 is given without its conserved first and last residue. Fields, in order: V gene, J gene, clone size, CDR3 protein. A row's size may be missing; if present it is once, few, many or a size class.

v_call: TRBV5-6
j_call: TRBJ2-1
clone_size: NA
cdr3_aa: ASSSGLAGRSSYNEQF

v_call: TRBV6-5
j_call: TRBJ1-2
clone_size: NA
cdr3_aa: ASSYRTGNGYT

v_call: TRBV7-2
j_call: TRBJ2-1
clone_size: few
cdr3_aa: ASSRSGTSANNEQF

v_call: TRBV20-1
j_call: TRBJ1-2
clone_size: few
cdr3_aa: SARVTDRYYGYT

v_call: TRBV12-3/TRBV12-4
j_call: TRBJ2-1
clone_size: NA
cdr3_aa: ASSPWGREGKNEQF

v_call: TRBV20-1
j_call: TRBJ2-1
clone_size: NA
cdr3_aa: SALVALRYREQF

v_call: TRBV20-1
j_call: TRBJ2-7
clone_size: NA
cdr3_aa: SARTGTGFHEQY

v_call: TRBV2
j_call: TRBJ1-1
clone_size: few
cdr3_aa: ASSRLGLEAF

v_call: TRBV6-5
j_call: TRBJ2-7
clone_size: few
cdr3_aa: ASSYGIGAGSEQY

v_call: TRBV24-1
j_call: TRBJ2-7
clone_size: NA
cdr3_aa: ATSDQPERLAGYSYEQY

v_call: TRBV9
j_call: TRBJ2-7
clone_size: NA
cdr3_aa: ASSESERNYEQY

v_call: TRBV6-5
j_call: TRBJ2-5
clone_size: few
cdr3_aa: ASSYATGWQETQY

v_call: TRBV5-1
j_call: TRBJ2-7
clone_size: NA
cdr3_aa: ASAVDLVGRSHEQY

v_call: TRBV11-3
j_call: TRBJ2-1
clone_size: NA
cdr3_aa: ASSLTSLGEQF

v_call: TRBV5-5
j_call: TRBJ1-5
clone_size: once
cdr3_aa: ASSRAGRDQPQH

v_call: TRBV12-3/TRBV12-4
j_call: TRBJ1-1
clone_size: NA
cdr3_aa: ASSVRTSVEAF

v_call: TRBV20-1
j_call: TRBJ2-7
clone_size: few
cdr3_aa: SARVVGGQRYEQY

v_call: TRBV7-2
j_call: TRBJ2-7
clone_size: few
cdr3_aa: ASSLARLAGLEQY

v_call: TRBV20-1
j_call: TRBJ1-5
clone_size: NA
cdr3_aa: SARTPGIGQPQH

v_call: TRBV15
j_call: TRBJ2-1
clone_size: few
cdr3_aa: ATSRVPRNEQF

v_call: TRBV20-1
j_call: TRBJ2-5
clone_size: NA
cdr3_aa: SASKTSGKETQY

v_call: TRBV12-3/TRBV12-4
j_call: TRBJ1-1
clone_size: NA
cdr3_aa: ASSLTAEGVPTYTEAF

v_call: TRBV20-1
j_call: TRBJ2-7
clone_size: NA
cdr3_aa: SARERRIGTGTYEQY

v_call: TRBV29-1
j_call: TRBJ1-2
clone_size: few
cdr3_aa: SALPTGHGSADGYT

v_call: TRBV7-9
j_call: TRBJ2-7
clone_size: NA
cdr3_aa: ASSLLSGGVYEQY

v_call: TRBV20-1
j_call: TRBJ2-4
clone_size: NA
cdr3_aa: SASRTGFLDIQY

v_call: TRBV6-6
j_call: TRBJ2-2
clone_size: few
cdr3_aa: ASRNTNTGELF

v_call: TRBV24-1
j_call: TRBJ2-3
clone_size: NA
cdr3_aa: ATSGRSTDTQY

v_call: TRBV20-1
j_call: TRBJ2-3
clone_size: NA
cdr3_aa: SAGTRLAGYTDTQY

v_call: TRBV20-1
j_call: TRBJ1-6
clone_size: many
cdr3_aa: SAERQGGNSPLH

v_call: TRBV12-3/TRBV12-4
j_call: TRBJ1-2
clone_size: few
cdr3_aa: ATYAPIQGVGYGYT

v_call: TRBV14
j_call: TRBJ1-1
clone_size: few
cdr3_aa: ASSQPPGHLNTEAF

v_call: TRBV6-5
j_call: TRBJ2-1
clone_size: few
cdr3_aa: ASSYRVYNEQF

v_call: TRBV5-5
j_call: TRBJ1-5
clone_size: many
cdr3_aa: ASSSRPNQPQH

v_call: TRBV5-1
j_call: TRBJ1-4
clone_size: few
cdr3_aa: ASRIDRATNEKLF

v_call: TRBV20-1
j_call: TRBJ1-5
clone_size: many
cdr3_aa: SARGGAGGNQPQH

v_call: TRBV6-1
j_call: TRBJ2-4
clone_size: few
cdr3_aa: ASSSGDIFSIQY

v_call: TRBV10-3
j_call: TRBJ1-1
clone_size: few
cdr3_aa: AIRETGGTEAF

v_call: TRBV4-2
j_call: TRBJ2-1
clone_size: NA
cdr3_aa: ASSQSPQAIYNEQF

v_call: TRBV11-2
j_call: TRBJ2-7
clone_size: NA
cdr3_aa: ASSFVNEQY

v_call: TRBV10-2
j_call: TRBJ2-5
clone_size: NA
cdr3_aa: ASRPQGTQETQY

v_call: TRBV9
j_call: TRBJ2-2
clone_size: many
cdr3_aa: ASSPQGTGELF

v_call: TRBV5-4
j_call: TRBJ2-5
clone_size: NA
cdr3_aa: ASSLGLNLMQETQY

v_call: TRBV18
j_call: TRBJ1-2
clone_size: few
cdr3_aa: ASSPGLDRRGYGYT

v_call: TRBV30
j_call: TRBJ2-3
clone_size: NA
cdr3_aa: AWSVPEGWADTQY

v_call: TRBV10-3
j_call: TRBJ2-3
clone_size: few
cdr3_aa: AIKEASGGSTDTQY

v_call: TRBV12-3/TRBV12-4
j_call: TRBJ1-1
clone_size: many
cdr3_aa: ASSSTRNTEAF

v_call: TRBV20-1
j_call: TRBJ2-7
clone_size: NA
cdr3_aa: SASRGGTSYEQY

v_call: TRBV24-1
j_call: TRBJ2-1
clone_size: NA
cdr3_aa: ATSDSVGAGDYNEQF

v_call: TRBV7-6
j_call: TRBJ2-1
clone_size: NA
cdr3_aa: ASSVGLADYNEQF

v_call: TRBV5-1
j_call: TRBJ2-7
clone_size: NA
cdr3_aa: ASRKGQYEEQY

v_call: TRBV3-1
j_call: TRBJ1-3
clone_size: NA
cdr3_aa: ASTQGGGNTIY

v_call: TRBV10-3
j_call: TRBJ2-7
clone_size: NA
cdr3_aa: AISDGASSEQY

v_call: TRBV7-9
j_call: TRBJ2-5
clone_size: NA
cdr3_aa: ASSLRQGQGETQY

v_call: TRBV9
j_call: TRBJ2-2
clone_size: NA
cdr3_aa: ASSVLAEGELF

v_call: TRBV5-1
j_call: TRBJ2-5
clone_size: once
cdr3_aa: ASDMDRGQETQY

v_call: TRBV20-1
j_call: TRBJ1-4
clone_size: few
cdr3_aa: SARRTAATNEKLF

v_call: TRBV27
j_call: TRBJ1-2
clone_size: NA
cdr3_aa: ASSPYREPRGYT

v_call: TRBV29-1
j_call: TRBJ1-1
clone_size: many
cdr3_aa: SVAGVNTEAF